A selection of T cell receptor beta chains follows, all from one sample in a study of T cell responses to AZD1222 COVID-19 vaccine. Sequencing was performed with immunoSEQ multiplex PCR; in TCRdb, only in-frame clones are kept and a portion is missing. The sample holds approximately 120,000 clones, approximately 93% seen once. The material sequenced was peripheral blood, taken on day 0 of AZD1222 vaccination. Source of these receptors: an adult in good health. The CDR3 runs from the conserved cysteine through the conserved F or W. D genes are given only for firm matches. The size of a clone is reported for some rows only, either as once, few or many, or as a class for expanded clones.

>NA|TRBV9|NA|TRBJ2-1
TGTGCCAGCAGCGTAGCTCGGTCGACCGCTGAGCAGTTCTTC
CASSVARSTAEQFF
>NA|TRBV6-1|NA|TRBJ1-1
TGTGCCAGCAGTGAAGGCCGACATGCCCTGAACACTGAAGCTTTCTTT
CASSEGRHALNTEAFF
>NA|TRBV18|NA|TRBJ1-3
TGTGCCAGCTCACCATTGGGGGCCCGCTCTGGAAACACCATATATTTT
CASSPLGARSGNTIYF
>TRBD1|TRBV7-3|NA|TRBJ2-1
TGTGCCAGCAGCCCCTGGGACAGTCCTTACAATGAGCAGTTCTTC
CASSPWDSPYNEQFF
>NA|TRBV7-2|NA|TRBJ2-2
TGTGCCAGCAGCTTAGTTTCCGGCGTCGGGGAGCTGTTTTTT
CASSLVSGVGELFF
>NA|TRBV2|NA|TRBJ2-3
TGTGCCAGCAGAAGACTCATCACAACCACAGATACGCAGTATTTT
CASRRLITTTDTQYF
>TRBD2|TRBV5-1|NA|TRBJ2-7
TGCGCCAGCAGCTTGGGAGGTAGCGGGAGGATCTACGAGCAGTACTTC
CASSLGGSGRIYEQYF
>NA|TRBV21-1|NA|TRBJ2-3
TGTGCCAGCGTTAGCCCCGGGACAGGGCGAGGGGCAGATACGCAGTATTTT
CASVSPGTGRGADTQYF
>TRBD1|TRBV19|few|TRBJ2-7
TGTGCCAGTAGGCCGACAGGGAGCTCCTACGAGCAGTACTTC
CASRPTGSSYEQYF
>NA|TRBV20-1|NA|TRBJ1-1
TGCAGTGCTAGTAGTGTATCGGGGGTTGTAGTTGGAGCTTTCTTT
CSASSVSGVVVGAFF
>NA|TRBV4-3|NA|TRBJ1-3
TGCGCCAGCAGCCAAGGGAACGAGGGGCTGAGTGGAAACACCATATATTTT
CASSQGNEGLSGNTIYF
>NA|TRBV6-6|NA|TRBJ1-6
TGTGCCAGCAGTCTGAGGACGGTCAGCTCCTATAATTCACCCCTCCACTTT
CASSLRTVSSYNSPLHF
>TRBD2|TRBV19|NA|TRBJ2-1
TGTGCCACCTCCAAAGGGACTAGCGGATACAATGAGCAGTTCTTC
CATSKGTSGYNEQFF
>TRBD1|TRBV19|NA|TRBJ1-4
TGTGCCAGTACTCCACAGGGGTATAATGAAAAACTGTTTTTT
CASTPQGYNEKLFF
>NA|TRBV3-1/TRBV3-2|NA|TRBJ2-7
TGTGCCAGCAGCCGTTTGCGGGACCCAGAAGACGAGCAGTACTTC
CASSRLRDPEDEQYF
>TRBD1|TRBV28|NA|TRBJ1-5
TGTGCCAGCAACTCCGGGGCAGGGGGGCGTTTAAGCAATCAGCCCCAGCATTTT
CASNSGAGGRLSNQPQHF
>NA|TRBV5-8|NA|TRBJ1-1
TGTGCCAGTCAAAGGGCCACTGAAGCTTTCTTT
CASQRATEAFF
>TRBD1|TRBV5-1|NA|TRBJ1-2
TGCGCCAGCAGCCTCGGAGGAAGACAGGGAATCTTTGGCTACACCTTC
CASSLGGRQGIFGYTF
>NA|TRBV6-5|NA|TRBJ2-5
TGTGCCAGCAGTAATACTGGCGCGTCAAAGACCCAGTACTTC
CASSNTGASKTQYF
>NA|TRBV9|few|TRBJ1-1
TGTGCCAGCAGCGCCGGGTCAGGGAGAGGTGAAGCTTTCTTT
CASSAGSGRGEAFF
>NA|TRBV10-3|NA|TRBJ1-5
TGTGCCATCGGGGGCGGTGGCAATCAGCCCCAGCATTTT
CAIGGGGNQPQHF
>NA|TRBV27|NA|TRBJ2-7
TGTGCCAGCAGTCCGACATTACCCTACGAGCAGTACTTC
CASSPTLPYEQYF